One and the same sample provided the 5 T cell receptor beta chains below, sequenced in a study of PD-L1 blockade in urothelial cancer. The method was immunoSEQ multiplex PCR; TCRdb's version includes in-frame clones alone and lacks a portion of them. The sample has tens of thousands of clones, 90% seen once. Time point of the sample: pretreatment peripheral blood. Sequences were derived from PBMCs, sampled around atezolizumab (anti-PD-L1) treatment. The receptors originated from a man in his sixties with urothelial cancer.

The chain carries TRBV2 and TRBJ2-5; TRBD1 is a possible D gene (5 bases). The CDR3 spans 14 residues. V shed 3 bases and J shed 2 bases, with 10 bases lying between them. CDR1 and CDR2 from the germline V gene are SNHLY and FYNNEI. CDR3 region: CASSEHQGQETQYF. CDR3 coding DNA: TGTGCCAGCAGTGAGCATCAGGGACAAGAGACCCAGTACTTC.

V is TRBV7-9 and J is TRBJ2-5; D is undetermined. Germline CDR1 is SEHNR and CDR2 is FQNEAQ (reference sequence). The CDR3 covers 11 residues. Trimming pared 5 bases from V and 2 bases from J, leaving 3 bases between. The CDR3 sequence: CASSRQETQYF. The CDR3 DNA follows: TGTGCCAGCAGCCGTCAAGAGACCCAGTACTTC.

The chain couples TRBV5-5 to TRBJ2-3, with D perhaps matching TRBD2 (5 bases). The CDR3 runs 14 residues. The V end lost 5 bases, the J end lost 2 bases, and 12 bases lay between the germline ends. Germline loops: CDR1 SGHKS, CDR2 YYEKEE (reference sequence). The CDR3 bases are TGTGCCAGCAGACGAGGAGGAACCACAGATACGCAGTATTTT. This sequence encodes CASRRGGTTDTQYF.

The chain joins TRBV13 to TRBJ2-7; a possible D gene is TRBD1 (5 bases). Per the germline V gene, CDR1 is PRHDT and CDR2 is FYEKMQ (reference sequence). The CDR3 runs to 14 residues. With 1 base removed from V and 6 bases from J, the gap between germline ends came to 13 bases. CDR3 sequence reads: CASSLVGARSEQYF. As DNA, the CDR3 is TGTGCCAGCAGCTTAGTAGGGGCGCGGTCCGAGCAGTACTTC.

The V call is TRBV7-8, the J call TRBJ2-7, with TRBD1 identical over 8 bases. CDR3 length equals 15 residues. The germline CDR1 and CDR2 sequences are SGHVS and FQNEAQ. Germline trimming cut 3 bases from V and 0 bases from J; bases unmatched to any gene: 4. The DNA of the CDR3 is TGTGCCAGCAGCTTCGGACAGGGAGACTCCTACGAGCAGTACTTC. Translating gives CASSFGQGDSYEQYF.